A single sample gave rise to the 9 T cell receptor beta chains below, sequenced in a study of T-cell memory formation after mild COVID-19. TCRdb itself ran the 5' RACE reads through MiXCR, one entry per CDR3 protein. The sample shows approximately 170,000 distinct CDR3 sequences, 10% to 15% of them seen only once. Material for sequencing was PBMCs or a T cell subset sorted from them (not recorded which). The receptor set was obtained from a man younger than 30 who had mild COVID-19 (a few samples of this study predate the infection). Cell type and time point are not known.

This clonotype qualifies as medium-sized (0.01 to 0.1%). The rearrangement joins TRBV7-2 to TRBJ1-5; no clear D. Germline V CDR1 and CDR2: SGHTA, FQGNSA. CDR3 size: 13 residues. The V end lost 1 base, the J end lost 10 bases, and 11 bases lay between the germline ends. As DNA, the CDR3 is TGTGCCAGCAGCTTAGACGATATCCAACCCCAGCATTTT. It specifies CASSLDDIQPQHF.

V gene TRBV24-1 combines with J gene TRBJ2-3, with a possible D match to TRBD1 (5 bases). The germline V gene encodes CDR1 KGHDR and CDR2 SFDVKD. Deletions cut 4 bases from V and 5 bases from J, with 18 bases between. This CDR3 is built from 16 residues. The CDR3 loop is CATSDPATGIGDTQYF. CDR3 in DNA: TGTGCCACCAGTGACCCAGCCACAGGCATCGGAGATACGCAGTATTTT.

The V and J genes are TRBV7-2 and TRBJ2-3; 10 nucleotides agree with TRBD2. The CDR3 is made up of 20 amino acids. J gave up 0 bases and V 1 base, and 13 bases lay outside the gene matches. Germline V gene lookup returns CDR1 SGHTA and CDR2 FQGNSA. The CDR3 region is CASSLGLRLAGAGSTDTQYF. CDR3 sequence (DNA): TGTGCCAGCAGCTTAGGGCTGAGGCTAGCGGGGGCCGGAAGCACAGATACGCAGTATTTT.

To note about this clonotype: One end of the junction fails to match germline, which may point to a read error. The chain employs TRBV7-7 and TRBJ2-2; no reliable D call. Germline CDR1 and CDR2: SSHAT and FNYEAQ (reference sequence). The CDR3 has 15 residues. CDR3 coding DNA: TGTGCTAGCAGCTTATCTCCCCAGAACACCGGGGAGCTGTTTTTT. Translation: CASSLSPQNTGELFF.

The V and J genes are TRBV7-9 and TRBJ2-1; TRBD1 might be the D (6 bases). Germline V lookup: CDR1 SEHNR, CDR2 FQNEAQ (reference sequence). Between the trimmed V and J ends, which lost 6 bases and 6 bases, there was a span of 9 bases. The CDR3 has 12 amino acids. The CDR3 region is CASSGGPNEQFF. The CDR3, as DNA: TGTGCCAGCAGTGGGGGCCCCAATGAGCAGTTCTTC.

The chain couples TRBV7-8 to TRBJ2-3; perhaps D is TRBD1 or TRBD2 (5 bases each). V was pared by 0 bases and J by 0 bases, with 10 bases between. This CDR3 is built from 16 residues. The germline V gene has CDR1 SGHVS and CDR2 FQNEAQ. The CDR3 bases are TGTGCCAGCAGCTTAGCCGGGGACCCTAGCACAGATACGCAGTATTTT. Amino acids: CASSLAGDPSTDTQYF.

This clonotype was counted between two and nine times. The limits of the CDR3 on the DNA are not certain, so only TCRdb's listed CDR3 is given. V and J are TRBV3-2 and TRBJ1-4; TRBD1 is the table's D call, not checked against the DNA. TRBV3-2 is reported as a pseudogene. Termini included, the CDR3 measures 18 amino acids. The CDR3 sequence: CASSQDPRLRQGEKNCFF.

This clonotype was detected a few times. CDR3 sequence: CSVEGGGSSSGNTIYF. Written as DNA, the CDR3 is TGCAGCGTTGAGGGAGGTGGGTCGAGCTCTGGAAACACCATATATTTT. This chain uses TRBV29-1 with TRBJ1-3, with D hard to call. From germline, CDR1 is SQVTM and CDR2 ANQGSEA. The CDR3 has 16 amino acids. The ends were cut back, 3 bases at V and 0 bases at J, with 15 bases in the middle. Filled out from reference TRBV29-1 and TRBJ1-3, the complete variable domain reads SAVISQKPSRDICQRGTSLTIQCQVDSQVTMMFWYRQQPGQSLTLIATANQGSEATYESGFVIDKFPISRPNLTFSTLTVSNMSPEDSSIYLCSVEGGGSSSGNTIYFGEGSWLTVV.

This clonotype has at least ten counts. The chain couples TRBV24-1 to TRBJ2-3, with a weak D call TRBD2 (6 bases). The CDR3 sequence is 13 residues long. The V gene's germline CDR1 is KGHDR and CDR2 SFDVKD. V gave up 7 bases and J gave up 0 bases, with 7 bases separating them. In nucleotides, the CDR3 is TGTGCCACCAGCGGGACTAGCACAGATACGCAGTATTTT. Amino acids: CATSGTSTDTQYF.